The rows below give T cell receptor beta chains drawn from one sample of a study of T cell responses to AZD1222 COVID-19 vaccine. Method: immunoSEQ multiplex PCR; TCRdb's copy keeps in-frame clones and lacks some. The sample records more than 90,000 clones, 90% being singletons. This material consisted of peripheral blood, taken on day 0 of AZD1222 vaccination. These receptors were obtained from an adult in good health. CDR3s include the opening cysteine and the closing phenylalanine or tryptophan. Each record gives: J gene, clone size, V gene, CDR3 protein. The size field is filled for only some rows; it gives once, few, many or a size class.

j_call: TRBJ2-1; clone_size: NA; v_call: TRBV19; cdr3_aa: CASRQLTGDSYNEQFF
j_call: TRBJ2-7; clone_size: NA; v_call: TRBV28; cdr3_aa: CASSPHRGTLAGVYEQYF
j_call: TRBJ2-2; clone_size: NA; v_call: TRBV2; cdr3_aa: CASRQDTGELFF
j_call: TRBJ1-1; clone_size: NA; v_call: TRBV4-1; cdr3_aa: CASSQPGKNTEAFF
j_call: TRBJ1-5; clone_size: NA; v_call: TRBV28; cdr3_aa: CASSPDDSYRGGNSNQPQHF
j_call: TRBJ2-7; clone_size: NA; v_call: TRBV27; cdr3_aa: CASSLFGPYEQYF
j_call: TRBJ1-4; clone_size: NA; v_call: TRBV27; cdr3_aa: CASSLDSFYNEKLFF
j_call: TRBJ1-1; clone_size: NA; v_call: TRBV7-2; cdr3_aa: CASSLYRAQSPNTEAFF
j_call: TRBJ1-5; clone_size: NA; v_call: TRBV6-2/TRBV6-3; cdr3_aa: CASSYWRGLLNQPQHF
j_call: TRBJ1-3; clone_size: few; v_call: TRBV29-1; cdr3_aa: CSVEENNTIYF
j_call: TRBJ1-1; clone_size: once; v_call: TRBV10-3; cdr3_aa: CATWDSLMNTEAFF
j_call: TRBJ1-6; clone_size: NA; v_call: TRBV6-1; cdr3_aa: CASSDPNDYSNSPLHF
j_call: TRBJ2-1; clone_size: NA; v_call: TRBV24-1; cdr3_aa: CATSDNLGTGNEQFF
j_call: TRBJ1-2; clone_size: NA; v_call: TRBV6-1; cdr3_aa: CASSEVLDGGYTF
j_call: TRBJ1-2; clone_size: NA; v_call: TRBV28; cdr3_aa: CASSRGQGREGYTF
j_call: TRBJ1-1; clone_size: once; v_call: TRBV28; cdr3_aa: CASSQPDSEGTEAFF
j_call: TRBJ2-2; clone_size: few; v_call: TRBV2; cdr3_aa: CASKQRANTGELFF
j_call: TRBJ1-1; clone_size: NA; v_call: TRBV6-4; cdr3_aa: CASSDGTGDGTEAFF
j_call: TRBJ2-5; clone_size: NA; v_call: TRBV6-2/TRBV6-3; cdr3_aa: CASSYFRTGEVGQQETQYF
j_call: TRBJ2-6; clone_size: NA; v_call: TRBV29-1; cdr3_aa: CSVEGYGSSGANVLTF
j_call: TRBJ2-5; clone_size: NA; v_call: TRBV28; cdr3_aa: CASSFRETQYF
j_call: TRBJ2-1; clone_size: NA; v_call: TRBV19; cdr3_aa: CASSLREGNEQFF
j_call: TRBJ1-6; clone_size: NA; v_call: TRBV6-5; cdr3_aa: CASSYSDQPEYSPLHF
j_call: TRBJ1-2; clone_size: NA; v_call: TRBV7-8; cdr3_aa: CASSSGQGPPGWGYTF
j_call: TRBJ1-2; clone_size: NA; v_call: TRBV28; cdr3_aa: CASSLDRSYGYTF
j_call: TRBJ2-2; clone_size: NA; v_call: TRBV7-8; cdr3_aa: CASRSTGTNTGELFF
j_call: TRBJ2-1; clone_size: NA; v_call: TRBV10-1; cdr3_aa: CASSENSLDEQFF
j_call: TRBJ2-1; clone_size: once; v_call: TRBV2; cdr3_aa: CASSGWDRGNNEQFF
j_call: TRBJ2-7; clone_size: once; v_call: TRBV7-2; cdr3_aa: CASSLGPRTYEQYF
j_call: TRBJ1-2; clone_size: once; v_call: TRBV5-6; cdr3_aa: CASSLEGTGINGYTF
j_call: TRBJ2-2; clone_size: NA; v_call: TRBV7-3; cdr3_aa: CASSSNTARNTGELFF
j_call: TRBJ1-6; clone_size: NA; v_call: TRBV7-2; cdr3_aa: CASSPIRDRVSPLHF
j_call: TRBJ2-7; clone_size: NA; v_call: TRBV7-9; cdr3_aa: CASSQDRGQNYEQYF
j_call: TRBJ1-4; clone_size: NA; v_call: TRBV7-6; cdr3_aa: CASSLETAFNEKLFF
j_call: TRBJ1-6; clone_size: NA; v_call: TRBV27; cdr3_aa: CASSPIYWGRGGNSPLHF
j_call: TRBJ2-1; clone_size: NA; v_call: TRBV19; cdr3_aa: CASSIRGSSYNEQFF
j_call: TRBJ2-1; clone_size: NA; v_call: TRBV11-2; cdr3_aa: CASSPQGFGGADNEQFF
j_call: TRBJ1-1; clone_size: NA; v_call: TRBV5-1; cdr3_aa: CASSLAASGQNLNTEAFF
j_call: TRBJ2-7; clone_size: once; v_call: TRBV27; cdr3_aa: CASSSKTLSYEQYF
j_call: TRBJ1-3; clone_size: NA; v_call: TRBV18; cdr3_aa: CASSPASGNTIYF
j_call: TRBJ2-7; clone_size: NA; v_call: TRBV6-1; cdr3_aa: CASSERTGVAYEQYF
j_call: TRBJ2-1; clone_size: NA; v_call: TRBV19; cdr3_aa: CASSSTTGTGIYNEQFF
j_call: TRBJ1-1; clone_size: NA; v_call: TRBV28; cdr3_aa: CASSLGEGTEAFF
j_call: TRBJ1-6; clone_size: few; v_call: TRBV6-4; cdr3_aa: CASSVDRQNTPLHF